The 17 T cell receptor beta chains presented below share a single source sample, sequenced in a study of blood T cell repertoires in COVID-19. Clones were sequenced by immunoSEQ multiplex PCR, and TCRdb holds only the in-frame ones, with some missing. The repertoire includes around 200,000 clones, about 85% of them detected once, and under 20% sits in the top ten. Specimen: PBMCs or T cells enriched from blood (not recorded which). Receptor source: a man aged 35 to 55 who had recovered from COVID-19.

This rearrangement joins TRBV9 to TRBJ1-4, with D uncertain. Deletions cut 4 bases from V and 6 bases from J, with 19 bases between. The CDR3 has 16 residues. Looked up from germline, CDR1 is SGDLS and CDR2 is YYNGEE. The CDR3 bases are TGTGCCAGCAGCTTGAGGCAGAGGGAGTCGGATGAAAAACTGTTTTTT. It translates to CASSLRQRESDEKLFF. Variable domain in full (rest from reference TRBV9 and TRBJ1-4): DSGVTQTPKHLITATGQRVTLRCSPRSGDLSVYWYQQSLDQGLQFLIQYYNGEERAKGNILERFSAQQFPDLHSELNLSSLELGDSALYFCASSLRQRESDEKLFFGSGTQLSVL.

This clone was seen a handful of times. This CDR3 is also generated by other DNA sequences in the sample. The rearrangement uses TRBV3-1 (or the pseudogene TRBV3-2) and TRBJ1-2; D gene ambiguous. Germline V gene lookup returns CDR1 LGHDT and CDR2 YNNKEL (reference sequence). Trimming removed 1 base from V and 2 bases from J, with 5 bases in between. There are 13 residues in the CDR3. CDR3 amino acids: CASSQASNYGYTF. In nucleotides, the CDR3 is TGTGCCAGCAGCCAAGCCTCCAACTATGGCTACACCTTC.

CDR3 protein: CASSSSGTGAGGYTF. The CDR3 bases are TGTGCCAGCAGTTCATCAGGGACAGGGGCTGGTGGCTACACCTTC. This chain joins TRBV28 and TRBJ1-2; 10 bases line up with TRBD1. Germline V CDR1 and CDR2: MDHEN, SYDVKM. This CDR3 has 15 residues. After removal of 4 bases from V and 7 bases from J, the junction contained 9 bases not matched to a gene.

Note on this clone: The same CDR3 also results from other DNA sequences found in this sample. The chain has TRBV30 and TRBJ2-7; 7 bases are shared with TRBD2. Trimming at V came to 0 bases and at J to 0 bases, leaving 2 bases not matched to a gene. The CDR3 runs 14 residues. Germline CDR1 GTSNPN, CDR2 SVGIG (reference sequence). In nucleotides, the CDR3 is TGTGCCTGGAGTGTAGGCGGGAGCTCCTACGAGCAGTACTTC. Amino acid sequence: CAWSVGGSSYEQYF.

About this clone itself: This sample includes further DNA sequences coding for the same CDR3. The V call is TRBV5-5, the J call TRBJ1-3; TRBD1 aligns across 8 bases. Germline loops: CDR1 SGHKS, CDR2 YYEKEE (reference sequence). The junction had 1 base not matched to a gene; V was cut back by 2 bases and J by 0 bases. The CDR3 is made up of 15 amino acids. The CDR3 loop is CASSFGTGSGNTIYF. CDR3 bases: TGTGCCAGCAGCTTCGGGACAGGCTCTGGAAACACCATATATTTT.

This sequence joins TRBV12-3 or TRBV12-4 and TRBJ1-5, with 7 bases fitting TRBD1. The V segment lost 5 bases and the J segment 7 bases; nucleotides outside the gene matches: 5. The CDR3 contains 13 residues. The CDR3 DNA reads TGTGCCAGCAGTCGGACAGGAAGACAGCCCCAGCATTTT. Protein product: CASSRTGRQPQHF.

The chain joins TRBV9 to TRBJ2-3; TRBD2 is a possible D gene (6 bases). V was shortened by 4 bases and J by 7 bases, with 19 bases between the two germline ends. Per germline, CDR1 SGDLS and CDR2 YYNGEE. The CDR3 totals 15 residues. The CDR3 protein is CASSPPWGEIHTQYF. The CDR3 DNA sequence: TGTGCCAGCAGCCCCCCGTGGGGGGAAATCCATACGCAGTATTTT.

The chain is built from TRBV12-5 and TRBJ2-7; TRBD1 matches 9 bases. The CDR3 consists of 16 residues. With V trimmed by 7 bases and J by 6 bases, 16 bases remained unmatched. CDR1 and CDR2 from the germline V gene are LGHNT and FRNRAP. In DNA, the CDR3 is TGTGCTAGTGCCTACGACCTCCCCGGGACAGGGAGCGAGCAGTACTTC. The encoded protein is CASAYDLPGTGSEQYF.

V and J are TRBV14 and TRBJ1-5; 7 positions agree with TRBD1. After removal of 4 bases from V and 11 bases from J, the junction contained 8 bases not matched to a gene. The length of the CDR3 is 13 residues. Per germline, CDR1 SGHDN and CDR2 FVKESK. The CDR3 loop is CASSRQGGGAQHF. The CDR3 region has the DNA TGTGCCAGCAGCCGACAGGGAGGAGGGGCCCAGCATTTT.

V usage is TRBV24-1 and J usage is TRBJ1-5, with D perhaps TRBD1 (6 bases). Between the trimmed V and J ends, which lost 3 bases and 7 bases, there was a span of 12 bases. The CDR3 is 14 amino acids. Germline V lookup: CDR1 KGHDR, CDR2 SFDVKD. CDR3 DNA: TGTGCCACCAGTGATAGGGGGGGTAGCCAGCCCCAGCATTTT. Translation gives CATSDRGGSQPQHF.

This rearrangement joins TRBV18 to TRBJ2-7, with TRBD1 matching 7 bases. This CDR3 comprises 13 residues. The germline V gene encodes CDR1 KGHSH and CDR2 LQKENI. The ends lost 5 bases at V and 4 bases at J; junction bases unmatched: 5. CDR3 loop: CASSSGQFYEQYF. CDR3 DNA: TGTGCCAGCTCATCGGGACAGTTTTACGAGCAGTACTTC.

This chain joins TRBV14 and TRBJ2-7; 7 bases are a match to TRBD2. Germline loops: CDR1 SGHDN, CDR2 FVKESK. The junction had 4 bases not matched to a gene; V was cut back by 2 bases and J by 0 bases. This CDR3 is 15 amino acids long. The CDR3 loop is CASSQPGGSSYEQYF. The CDR3 DNA is TGTGCCAGCAGCCAACCCGGGGGGAGCTCCTACGAGCAGTACTTC. Looking up the rest from reference TRBV14 and TRBJ2-7 gives the full variable domain: EAGVTQFPSHSVIEKGQTVTLRCDPISGHDNLYWYRRVMGKEIKFLLHFVKESKQDESGMPNNRFLAERTGGTYSTLKVQPAELEDSGVYFCASSQPGGSSYEQYFGPGTRLTVT.

The chain employs TRBV11-2 and TRBJ1-1, with D maybe TRBD1 (6 bases). V shed 5 bases and J shed 10 bases, with 20 bases lying between them. CDR1 is SGHAT and CDR2 is FQNNGV in the germline V gene. This CDR3 has 14 residues. The CDR3 DNA reads TGTGCCAGCAGCCCAGGGGACCTATTCGGTGGAGCTTTCTTT. This translates into CASSPGDLFGGAFF. Full variable domain (outside the CDR3, taken from reference TRBV11-2 and TRBJ1-1): EAGVAQSPRYKIIEKRQSVAFWCNPISGHATLYWYQQILGQGPKLLIQFQNNGVVDDSQLPKDRFSAERLKGVDSTLKIQPAKLEDSAVYLCASSPGDLFGGAFFGQGTRLTVV.

This clone was counted a single time. The chain has TRBV7-8 and TRBJ2-1; 14 bases agree with TRBD2. This CDR3 is 19 amino acids long. Per the germline V gene, CDR1 is SGHVS and CDR2 is FQNEAQ. V lost 1 base to trimming and J lost 4 bases; unmatched junction nucleotides: 9. The CDR3 reads CASSLGPRLAGGSYNEQFF. The CDR3 DNA is TGTGCCAGCAGCTTAGGACCGAGACTAGCGGGAGGGTCGTACAATGAGCAGTTCTTC.

The chain carries TRBV3-1 (or the pseudogene TRBV3-2) and TRBJ2-1, with 9 bases aligning to TRBD2. CDR1 is LGHDT, CDR2 YNNKEL, per germline (reference sequence). After removal of 0 bases from V and 0 bases from J, the junction contained 3 bases not matched to a gene. This CDR3 is built from 17 residues. CDR3 coding DNA: TGTGCCAGCAGCCAAGAGGGTAGCGGGAGCTCCTACAATGAGCAGTTCTTC. Encoded protein: CASSQEGSGSSYNEQFF.

This sequence joins TRBV6-5 and TRBJ2-2; 7 nucleotides match TRBD1. The CDR3 is 15 amino acids. V lost 7 bases to trimming and J lost 7 bases; unmatched junction nucleotides: 12. Germline V gene lookup returns CDR1 MNHEY and CDR2 SVGAGI. The CDR3 region has the DNA TGTGCCAGCAAAACACAGGGGAACGTGCTCGGGGAGCTGTTTTTT. Amino acids: CASKTQGNVLGELFF.

V usage is TRBV5-1 and J usage is TRBJ2-7; unclear D gene. The germline V gene encodes CDR1 SGHRS and CDR2 YFSETQ. V gave up 4 bases and J gave up 5 bases, with 13 bases separating them. The CDR3 is 13 residues long. CDR3: CASSIRLQDEQYF. CDR3 DNA: TGCGCCAGCAGCATTCGACTCCAAGACGAGCAGTACTTC.